The clone carrying this T cell receptor beta chain was seen repeatedly, ten times or more. Its specificity is not known. The data are from a study of T cells in Graves' hyperthyroidism and ophthalmopathy. Study-wide findings and caveats: In blood, most of the thyroid clonotypes expanded above 0.001 were also present.

Amplified TCR beta CDR3 regions came from RNA transcripts. A set of HTBI primers served as the primers for a first-round RT-PCR of the TCR CDR3. Each CDR3 protein is one row after TCRdb ran MiXCR on the multiplex PCR reads. The sample includes hundreds of thousands of distinct CDR3 sequences, approximately 15% of them seen just once. If no ophthalmopathy progression occurred within 18 months, Graves' hyperthyroidism was stable. Trimming removed 1 base from V and 4 bases from J; junction bases left unmatched: 14. Per the germline V gene, CDR1 is MNHNS and CDR2 is SASEGT. This CDR3 region has 21 residues.

This receptor was identified in a young woman with Graves' hyperthyroidism. The chain joins TRBV6-1 to TRBJ2-3; 16 bases are a match to TRBD2. Sequencing was carried out using blood. Here the CDR3 reads CASSEGSGTSGRAWFADTQYF. CDR3 in DNA: TGTGCCAGCAGTGAAGGGTCCGGGACTAGCGGGAGGGCCTGGTTTGCAGATACGCAGTATTTT.